The next 11 T cell receptor beta chains were all read from a single sample in a study of monozygotic twins with inflammatory bowel disease (dated by TCRdb to the late 2010s). Library preparation was by 5' RACE. The instrument was an Illumina HiSeq 2500. Following TCRdb reprocessing, every CDR3 protein sequence forms one entry, and DNA is not provided. This sample's table lists 170,000 or so distinct CDR3 sequences. The leading ten clones occupy roughly 7% of the sample. The sequenced sample consisted of blood. The receptors derive from a human donor with ulcerative colitis or Crohn's disease, or a healthy co-twin of an affected twin (not recorded which).

The chain employs TRBV15 and TRBJ1-2. This CDR3 has 16 residues. Germline-derived CDR1 and CDR2 are LNHNV and YYDKDF (reference sequence). This chain's CDR3 is CATSRDLAQTNYGYTF. Supplemented by reference TRBV15 and TRBJ1-2, the full variable domain reads DAMVIQNPRYQVTQFGKPVTLSCSQTLNHNVMYWYQQKSSQAPKLLFHYYDKDFNNEADTPDNFQSRRPNTSFCFLDIRSPGLGDTAMYLCATSRDLAQTNYGYTFGSGTRLTVV.

The V gene is TRBV11-2, the J gene TRBJ2-1; the D call of TRBD2 rests on TCRdb alone, since no DNA is present to check it. Germline V gives CDR1 SGHAT, CDR2 FQNNGV. The length of the CDR3 is 15 residues. The CDR3 region is CASSLLGGAYNEQFF.

The V gene is TRBV5-1, the J gene TRBJ2-7; as DNA is missing, the TRBD1 call by TCRdb cannot be tested. Looked up from germline, CDR1 is SGHRS and CDR2 is YFSETQ. CDR3 length: 13 residues. The CDR3 here is CASSPGQINEQYF.

The V gene is TRBV20-1, the J gene TRBJ1-6; TCRdb's D call, TRBD1, is unchecked because there is no DNA. CDR3 length equals 14 residues. The germline V gene has CDR1 DFQATT and CDR2 SNEGSKA (reference sequence). CDR3 sequence: CSALTGGPNSPLHF.

The CDR3 reads CASSLGLADGETQYF. The chain links TRBV5-5 to TRBJ2-5; TCRdb outputs TRBD2, but without DNA this stays unchecked. This CDR3 region has 15 residues. CDR1 SGHKS and CDR2 YYEKEE come from the germline V gene (reference sequence).

The V gene is TRBV5-5, the J gene TRBJ1-2. The CDR3 extends over 13 amino acids. Looked up from germline, CDR1 is SGHKS and CDR2 is YYEKEE (reference sequence). CDR3 amino acids: CASSLSREDGYTF.

J is TRBJ1-1 and V is TRBV27. This CDR3 spans 16 amino acids. The V gene's germline CDR1 is MNHEY and CDR2 SMNVEV (reference sequence). CDR3 amino acids: CASSLSAGSLLTEAFF.

The genes are TRBV5-1 and TRBJ1-1; TCRdb lists TRBD1, though no DNA is available to test this call. The CDR3 contains 15 residues. The germline V gene encodes CDR1 SGHRS and CDR2 YFSETQ. CDR3 amino acids: CASKPGGQGWTEAFF. Supplemented by reference TRBV5-1 and TRBJ1-1, the full variable domain reads KAGVTQTPRYLIKTRGQQVTLSCSPISGHRSVSWYQQTPGQGLQFLFEYFSETQRNKGNFPGRFSGRQFSNSRSEMNVSTLELGDSALYLCASKPGGQGWTEAFFGQGTRLTVV.

The chain employs TRBV5-1 and TRBJ2-5; absent DNA, TCRdb's TRBD1 call cannot be checked. The length of the CDR3 is 15 residues. The germline CDR1 and CDR2 sequences are SGHRS and YFSETQ. The CDR3 region is CASSLERPGSETQYF. Supplemented by reference TRBV5-1 and TRBJ2-5, the full variable domain reads KAGVTQTPRYLIKTRGQQVTLSCSPISGHRSVSWYQQTPGQGLQFLFEYFSETQRNKGNFPGRFSGRQFSNSRSEMNVSTLELGDSALYLCASSLERPGSETQYFGPGTRLLVL.

The chain employs TRBV5-1 and TRBJ2-3. The CDR3 is 13 residues long. Germline V gene sequence: CDR1 SGHRS, CDR2 YFSETQ. CDR3 loop: CASTLGLPDTQYF.

This chain connects TRBV20-1 to TRBJ1-1; with no DNA, the TCRdb D assignment of TRBD1 cannot be verified. Germline loops: CDR1 DFQATT, CDR2 SNEGSKA (reference sequence). The CDR3 is 12 amino acids. CDR3 protein: CSARGPGIEAFF.